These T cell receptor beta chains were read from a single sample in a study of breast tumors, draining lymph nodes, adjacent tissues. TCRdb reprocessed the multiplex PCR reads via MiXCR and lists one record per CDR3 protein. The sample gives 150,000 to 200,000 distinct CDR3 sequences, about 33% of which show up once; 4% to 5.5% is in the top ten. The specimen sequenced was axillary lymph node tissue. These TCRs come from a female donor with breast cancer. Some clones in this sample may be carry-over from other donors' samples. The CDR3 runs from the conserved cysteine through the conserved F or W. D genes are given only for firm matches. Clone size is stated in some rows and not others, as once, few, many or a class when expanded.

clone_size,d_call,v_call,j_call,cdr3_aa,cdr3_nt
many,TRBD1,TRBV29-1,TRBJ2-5,CSVEDRDRGHWETQYF,TGCAGCGTTGAAGACCGGGACAGGGGGCACTGGGAGACCCAGTACTTC
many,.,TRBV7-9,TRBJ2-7,CASSPPIKGYEQYF,TGTGCCAGCAGCCCCCCAATTAAGGGCTACGAGCAGTACTTC
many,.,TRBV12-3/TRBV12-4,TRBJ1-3,CASSEPRDGWSTIYF,TGTGCCAGCAGCGAACCCCGGGACGGATGGAGTACCATATATTTT
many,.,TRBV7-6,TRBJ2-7,CASSLGGSAEQYF,TGTGCCAGCAGCTTGGGCGGAAGTGCCGAGCAGTACTTC
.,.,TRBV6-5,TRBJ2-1,CASRHAGANRNEQFF,TGTGCCAGCAGGCACGCCGGCGCAAACCGCAATGAGCAGTTCTTC
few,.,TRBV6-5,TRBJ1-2,CASRYPGYGYTF,TGTGCCAGCAGATATCCGGGATATGGCTACACCTTC
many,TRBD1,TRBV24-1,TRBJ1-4,CATSDSRQGGEKLFF,TGTGCCACCAGTGATTCTCGACAGGGGGGTGAAAAACTGTTTTTT
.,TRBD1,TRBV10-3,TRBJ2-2,CAIGIRGDRGSYTGELFF,TGTGCCATCGGGATAAGGGGGGACAGGGGATCTTACACCGGGGAGCTGTTTTTT
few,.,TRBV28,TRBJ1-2,CASSLLGDVGYGYTF,TGTGCCAGCAGTTTATTGGGGGACGTAGGCTATGGCTACACCTTC
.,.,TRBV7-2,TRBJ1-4,CASGRGEKLFF,TGTGCCAGCGGGAGAGGTGAAAAACTGTTTTTT